Listed below are T cell receptor beta chains from one sample, sequenced in a study of cytomegalovirus exposure and HLA in healthy donors. The repertoire was sequenced with immunoSEQ multiplex PCR; TCRdb's copy has only in-frame clones and lacks some. The profile shows a few hundred thousand clones, about 77% of them singletons. Material: PBMCs. Every receptor here comes from a woman in her twenties or thirties in good health and CMV-seronegative. CDR3s include the opening cysteine and the closing phenylalanine or tryptophan. A D gene is named only where the DNA matches it firmly. Not every row has a clone size; where given, it reads once, few, many or a size class.

clone_size	j_call	d_call	v_call	cdr3_aa	cdr3_nt
few	TRBJ1-6	TRBD1	TRBV5-1	CASSPETGQNSPLHF	TGCGCCAGCAGCCCGGAAACGGGACAGAATTCACCCCTCCACTTT
NA	TRBJ2-1	TRBD2	TRBV7-9	CASSSKLGGSIYNEQFF	TGTGCCAGCAGCTCGAAGTTGGGCGGGAGTATCTACAATGAGCAGTTCTTC
few	TRBJ1-1	TRBD1	TRBV18	CASSPTTGVSGTEAFF	TGTGCCAGCTCACCAACTACAGGGGTTTCAGGCACTGAAGCTTTCTTT
NA	TRBJ2-7	TRBD2	TRBV28	CASSLSIAGPSYEQYF	TGTGCCAGCAGTTTAAGCATAGCGGGGCCCTCCTACGAGCAGTACTTC
NA	TRBJ2-7	NA	TRBV6-1	CASSEEASQGYEQYF	TGTGCCAGCAGTGAAGAGGCCTCCCAGGGGTACGAGCAGTACTTC
NA	TRBJ1-2	NA	TRBV4-2	CASSRVDSPNYGYTF	TGTGCCAGCAGCCGGGTGGACAGTCCAAACTATGGCTACACCTTC
NA	TRBJ1-5	NA	TRBV9	CASSADRDINQPQHF	TGTGCCAGCAGCGCAGACCGGGACATCAATCAGCCCCAGCATTTT
NA	TRBJ1-3	TRBD1	TRBV15	CATSRGQGAGGNTIYF	TGTGCCACCAGCAGAGGACAGGGGGCTGGTGGAAACACCATATATTTT
few	TRBJ1-2	NA	TRBV5-4	CASSVAQGRNYGYTF	TGTGCCAGCAGCGTGGCCCAGGGGCGGAACTATGGCTACACCTTC
NA	TRBJ1-2	NA	TRBV28	CASSFTSGGYTF	TGTGCCAGCAGTTTCACATCGGGTGGCTACACCTTC
NA	TRBJ2-1	TRBD1	TRBV2	CASSQTGVEGVQFF	TGTGCCAGCAGCCAAACAGGGGTTGAAGGCGTGCAGTTCTTC
few	TRBJ2-1	NA	TRBV18	CAGAPMVSSYNEQFF	TGTGCCGGGGCTCCAATGGTGAGCTCCTACAATGAGCAGTTCTTC
NA	TRBJ1-4	NA	TRBV18	CASSPRGIGGSPNEKLFF	TGTGCCAGCTCACCAAGGGGGATAGGGGGATCTCCGAATGAAAAACTGTTTTTT
NA	TRBJ2-5	NA	TRBV19	CASSIEPGPGETQYF	TGTGCCAGTAGTATTGAGCCTGGGCCGGGGGAGACCCAGTACTTC
NA	TRBJ1-2	NA	TRBV5-6	CASSSNNYGYTF	TGTGCCAGCAGCTCAAATAACTATGGCTACACCTTC
once	TRBJ1-3	NA	TRBV10-3	CAGQLGNTIYF	TGTGCCGGCCAATTAGGAAACACCATATATTTT
NA	TRBJ2-7	TRBD2	TRBV9	CAIRGGSSYEQYF	TGTGCCATCCGCGGGGGGAGCTCCTACGAGCAGTACTTC
NA	TRBJ1-1	TRBD1	TRBV7-2	CASSVRQGGTEAFF	TGTGCCAGCAGCGTAAGACAGGGGGGTACTGAAGCTTTCTTT
NA	TRBJ1-5	NA	TRBV9	CASSVAGGNQPQHF	TGTGCCAGCAGCGTGGCAGGGGGCAATCAGCCCCAGCATTTT
NA	TRBJ1-1	NA	TRBV4-2	CASSQDFGGRVVNTEAFF	TGTGCCAGCAGCCAAGATTTCGGGGGGAGAGTGGTGAACACTGAAGCTTTCTTT
NA	TRBJ2-3	NA	TRBV27	CASSLFGSGWSTDTQYF	TGTGCCAGCAGTTTATTTGGGTCCGGGTGGAGCACAGATACGCAGTATTTT
NA	TRBJ2-3	TRBD2	TRBV5-4	CASSTGLAGTDTQYF	TGTGCCAGCAGCACGGGACTAGCGGGCACAGATACGCAGTATTTT
NA	TRBJ1-2	NA	TRBV7-6	CASSLGLGANYGYTF	TGTGCCAGCAGCCTAGGGCTGGGGGCGAACTATGGCTACACCTTC
NA	TRBJ1-1	NA	TRBV6-5	CASSYRDRMAEAFF	TGTGCCAGCAGTTACCGCGACAGAATGGCTGAAGCTTTCTTT
NA	TRBJ2-7	TRBD1	TRBV5-1	CASSLDRGRYEQYF	TGCGCCAGCAGCTTAGACAGGGGGCGGTACGAGCAGTACTTC
few	TRBJ1-2	TRBD1	TRBV6-1	CASSGGQGGYTF	TGTGCCAGCTCTGGGGGACAGGGCGGCTACACCTTC
once	TRBJ1-4	TRBD1	TRBV19	CASSRTGAGEKLFF	TGTGCCAGTAGCCGAACAGGGGCCGGCGAAAAACTGTTTTTT
NA	TRBJ1-1	TRBD1	TRBV27	CASSEQGNEAFF	TGTGCCAGCAGTGAACAGGGGAATGAAGCTTTCTTT
few	TRBJ1-4	TRBD1	TRBV4-2	CASSPRQGVGEKLFF	TGTGCCAGCAGCCCTAGACAGGGGGTAGGTGAAAAACTGTTTTTT
NA	TRBJ1-6	NA	TRBV9	CASSESPGWSPLHF	TGTGCCAGCAGCGAGAGCCCGGGATGGTCACCCCTCCACTTT
NA	TRBJ1-5	TRBD1	TRBV27	CASSAPGGQDQPQHF	TGTGCCAGCAGTGCACCAGGGGGTCAGGATCAGCCCCAGCATTTT
few	TRBJ2-5	NA	TRBV9	CASSVAIAAQETQYF	TGTGCCAGCAGCGTAGCTATAGCGGCCCAAGAGACCCAGTACTTC
NA	TRBJ1-5	NA	TRBV18	CASSPSGGNQPQHF	TGTGCCAGCTCACCATCGGGTGGCAATCAGCCCCAGCATTTT
NA	TRBJ2-3	TRBD1	TRBV18	CASSPYSGGGADTQYF	TGTGCCAGCTCACCATATTCAGGGGGCGGCGCAGATACGCAGTATTTT
NA	TRBJ2-1	NA	TRBV9	CASSFGGIPGDEQFF	TGTGCCAGCAGCTTTGGGGGGATTCCGGGCGATGAGCAGTTCTTC
NA	TRBJ1-5	NA	TRBV19	CASTSRVYQPQHF	TGTGCCAGTACCTCAAGAGTTTATCAGCCCCAGCATTTT
NA	TRBJ2-7	TRBD2	TRBV13	CASSSFPTSGVYEQYF	TGTGCCAGCAGCTCCTTCCCCACTAGCGGAGTATACGAGCAGTACTTC
NA	TRBJ2-5	NA	TRBV6-5	CASSPQSHPQETQYF	TGTGCCAGCAGTCCACAGTCCCACCCGCAAGAGACCCAGTACTTC
NA	TRBJ2-2	TRBD2	TRBV7-6	CASSSIAGPNTGELFF	TGTGCCAGCAGCTCGATAGCGGGACCGAACACCGGGGAGCTGTTTTTT
NA	TRBJ2-2	NA	TRBV7-6	CASRRSAGKTGELFF	TGTGCCAGCAGGCGGTCGGCAGGGAAAACCGGGGAGCTGTTTTTT
NA	TRBJ2-5	NA	TRBV7-2	CASSLTRAIETQYF	TGTGCCAGCAGCTTAACCAGGGCCATAGAGACCCAGTACTTC
NA	TRBJ2-3	TRBD1	TRBV19	CASRPGGAQDTDTQYF	TGTGCCAGTAGGCCAGGGGGCGCCCAAGATACAGATACGCAGTATTTT
few	TRBJ2-3	NA	TRBV7-9	CASSFTLSSDTQYF	TGTGCCAGCAGCTTTACATTATCTTCGGATACGCAGTATTTT
NA	TRBJ1-2	TRBD1	TRBV23-1	CASSPRDRGGHGYTF	TGCGCCAGCAGCCCCCGAGACAGGGGAGGACATGGCTACACCTTC
few	TRBJ1-2	NA	TRBV10-2	CASSERENYGYTF	TGCGCCAGCAGTGAGCGGGAGAACTATGGCTACACCTTC